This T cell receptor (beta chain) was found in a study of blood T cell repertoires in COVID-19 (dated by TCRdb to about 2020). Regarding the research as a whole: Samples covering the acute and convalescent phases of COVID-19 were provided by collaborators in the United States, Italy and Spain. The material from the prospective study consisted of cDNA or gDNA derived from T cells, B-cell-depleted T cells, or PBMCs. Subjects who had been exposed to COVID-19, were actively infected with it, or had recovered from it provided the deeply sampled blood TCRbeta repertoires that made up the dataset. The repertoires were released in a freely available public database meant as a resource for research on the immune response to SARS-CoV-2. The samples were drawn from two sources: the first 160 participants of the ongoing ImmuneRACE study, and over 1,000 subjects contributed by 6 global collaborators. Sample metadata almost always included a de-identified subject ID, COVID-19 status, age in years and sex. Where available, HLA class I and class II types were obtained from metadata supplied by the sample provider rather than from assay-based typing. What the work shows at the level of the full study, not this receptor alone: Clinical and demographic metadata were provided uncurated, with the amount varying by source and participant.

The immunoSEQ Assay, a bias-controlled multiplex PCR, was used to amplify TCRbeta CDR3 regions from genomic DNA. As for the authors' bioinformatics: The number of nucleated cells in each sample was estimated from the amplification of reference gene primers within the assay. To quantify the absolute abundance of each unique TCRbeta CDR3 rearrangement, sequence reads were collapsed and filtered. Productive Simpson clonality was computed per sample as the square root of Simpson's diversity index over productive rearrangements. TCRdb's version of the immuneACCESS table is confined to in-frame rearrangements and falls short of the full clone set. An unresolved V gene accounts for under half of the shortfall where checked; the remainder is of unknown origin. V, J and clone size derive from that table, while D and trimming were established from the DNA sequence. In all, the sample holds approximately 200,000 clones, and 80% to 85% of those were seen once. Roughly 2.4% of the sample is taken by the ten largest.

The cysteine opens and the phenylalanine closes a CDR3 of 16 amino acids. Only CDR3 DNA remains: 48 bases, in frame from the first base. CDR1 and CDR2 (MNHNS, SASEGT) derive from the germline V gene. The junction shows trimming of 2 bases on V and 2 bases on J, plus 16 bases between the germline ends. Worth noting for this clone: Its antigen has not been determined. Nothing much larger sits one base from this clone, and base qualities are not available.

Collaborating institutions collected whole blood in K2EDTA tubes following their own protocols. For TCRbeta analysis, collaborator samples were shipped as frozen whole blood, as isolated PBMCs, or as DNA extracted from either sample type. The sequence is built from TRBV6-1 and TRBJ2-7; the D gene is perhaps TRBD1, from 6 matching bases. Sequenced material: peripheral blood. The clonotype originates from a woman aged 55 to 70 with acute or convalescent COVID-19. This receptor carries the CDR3 CASSETRDRRTYEQYF. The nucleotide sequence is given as TGTGCCAGCAGTGAAACAAGAGACAGGCGAACCTACGAGCAGTACTTC.